Listed below are T cell receptor beta chains from one sample, sequenced in a study of blood T cell repertoires in COVID-19. Clones were read by immunoSEQ multiplex PCR, and TCRdb kept only the in-frame ones, dropping some. The sample shows about 40,000 clones, approximately 80% of them seen only once. Specimen: peripheral blood. Receptors originate from a woman aged 55 to 70 with acute or convalescent COVID-19. CDR3s include the opening cysteine and the closing phenylalanine or tryptophan. D genes are given only for firm matches. Clone size is shown for a subset of rows, as once, few, many or a class of expanded clone.

v_gene: TRBV5-1; abundance: NA; j_gene: TRBJ2-7; d_gene: TRBD1; CDR3aa: CASAGQDYSYEQYF; CDR3nt: TGCGCCAGCGCTGGACAGGATTACTCCTACGAGCAGTACTTC
v_gene: TRBV11-2; abundance: few; j_gene: TRBJ2-6; d_gene: NA; CDR3aa: CASSFQPRRLSGANVLTF; CDR3nt: TGTGCCAGCAGCTTCCAACCTAGACGTCTCTCTGGGGCCAACGTCCTGACTTTC
v_gene: TRBV18; abundance: NA; j_gene: TRBJ2-7; d_gene: TRBD1; CDR3aa: CASSASQTWTGITYEQYF; CDR3nt: TGTGCCAGCTCAGCGAGTCAGACCTGGACAGGGATCACCTACGAGCAGTACTTC
v_gene: TRBV19; abundance: NA; j_gene: TRBJ1-4; d_gene: TRBD1; CDR3aa: CASSPTGGSREKLFF; CDR3nt: TGTGCCAGTAGTCCAACAGGGGGCAGTCGGGAAAAACTGTTTTTT
v_gene: TRBV3-1/TRBV3-2; abundance: few; j_gene: TRBJ2-7; d_gene: TRBD1; CDR3aa: CASSRRGTGRRNEQYF; CDR3nt: TGTGCCAGCAGCCGCCGTGGGACAGGGCGGCGTAACGAGCAGTACTTC
v_gene: TRBV11-2; abundance: NA; j_gene: TRBJ1-5; d_gene: TRBD1; CDR3aa: CASSYGQGGSQHF; CDR3nt: TGTGCCAGCAGCTACGGACAGGGGGGATCCCAGCATTTT
v_gene: TRBV3-1/TRBV3-2; abundance: NA; j_gene: TRBJ1-2; d_gene: NA; CDR3aa: CASSQKGGYYGYTF; CDR3nt: TGTGCCAGCAGCCAAAAGGGAGGGTACTATGGCTACACCTTC
v_gene: TRBV4-1; abundance: NA; j_gene: TRBJ2-7; d_gene: TRBD2; CDR3aa: CASSQQLAGVYEQYF; CDR3nt: TGCGCCAGCAGCCAACAACTAGCGGGAGTCTACGAGCAGTACTTC
v_gene: TRBV12-5; abundance: NA; j_gene: TRBJ1-3; d_gene: NA; CDR3aa: CASGLTGSGNTIYF; CDR3nt: TGTGCTAGTGGTTTGACGGGTTCTGGAAACACCATATATTTT
v_gene: TRBV5-4; abundance: NA; j_gene: TRBJ2-3; d_gene: NA; CDR3aa: CASSPQMDTQYF; CDR3nt: TGTGCCAGCAGTCCGCAGATGGATACGCAGTATTTT
v_gene: TRBV21-1; abundance: NA; j_gene: TRBJ1-2; d_gene: NA; CDR3aa: CASVETGTLEIRDYGYTF; CDR3nt: TGTGCCAGCGTAGAGACAGGGACGCTCGAGATACGGGACTATGGCTACACCTTC
v_gene: TRBV4-1; abundance: NA; j_gene: TRBJ1-4; d_gene: NA; CDR3aa: CASSRGGVPTNEKLFF; CDR3nt: TGCGCCAGCAGTCGCGGAGGGGTTCCCACTAATGAAAAACTGTTTTTT
v_gene: TRBV7-3; abundance: NA; j_gene: TRBJ2-7; d_gene: TRBD2; CDR3aa: CASSPIAGGPGEQYF; CDR3nt: TGTGCCAGCAGCCCCATAGCGGGGGGGCCGGGTGAGCAGTACTTC
v_gene: TRBV20-1; abundance: few; j_gene: TRBJ2-1; d_gene: NA; CDR3aa: CSASFGSSYNEQFF; CDR3nt: TGCAGTGCTAGTTTCGGGAGCTCCTACAATGAGCAGTTCTTC
v_gene: TRBV6-2/TRBV6-3; abundance: NA; j_gene: TRBJ2-5; d_gene: NA; CDR3aa: CASSSPAGSKETQYF; CDR3nt: TGTGCCAGCAGCTCCCCTGCGGGGTCAAAAGAGACCCAGTACTTC
v_gene: TRBV28; abundance: NA; j_gene: TRBJ1-4; d_gene: NA; CDR3aa: CASSSRALNEKLFF; CDR3nt: TGTGCCAGCAGTTCCAGGGCCCTTAATGAAAAACTGTTTTTT
v_gene: TRBV27; abundance: NA; j_gene: TRBJ2-2; d_gene: NA; CDR3aa: CASSSDQGHTGELFF; CDR3nt: TGTGCCAGCAGTTCAGACCAGGGTCACACCGGGGAGCTGTTTTTT
v_gene: TRBV11-2; abundance: NA; j_gene: TRBJ1-1; d_gene: NA; CDR3aa: CASSLVSYTEAFF; CDR3nt: TGTGCCAGCAGCTTAGTTTCCTACACTGAAGCTTTCTTT
v_gene: TRBV24-1; abundance: NA; j_gene: TRBJ1-3; d_gene: NA; CDR3aa: CATKRQAGNTIYF; CDR3nt: TGTGCCACCAAAAGACAGGCTGGAAACACCATATATTTT
v_gene: TRBV29-1; abundance: NA; j_gene: TRBJ2-2; d_gene: NA; CDR3aa: CSVRLGTPNTGELFF; CDR3nt: TGCAGCGTTCGATTAGGGACACCGAACACCGGGGAGCTGTTTTTT
v_gene: TRBV7-9; abundance: NA; j_gene: TRBJ1-5; d_gene: NA; CDR3aa: CASSSDSSSNQPQHF; CDR3nt: TGTGCCAGCAGCTCGGACAGTTCCTCCAATCAGCCCCAGCATTTT
v_gene: TRBV27; abundance: NA; j_gene: TRBJ2-1; d_gene: TRBD2; CDR3aa: CASSFLRGEQFF; CDR3nt: TGTGCCAGCAGTTTTCTGCGGGGGGAGCAGTTCTTC
v_gene: TRBV24-1; abundance: NA; j_gene: TRBJ1-3; d_gene: TRBD1; CDR3aa: CATQGGRGTTSGNTIYF; CDR3nt: TGTGCCACGCAAGGGGGCCGAGGGACCACCTCTGGAAACACCATATATTTT
v_gene: TRBV7-9; abundance: NA; j_gene: TRBJ1-2; d_gene: NA; CDR3aa: CASSLALATSYGYTF; CDR3nt: TGTGCCAGCAGCTTAGCGTTGGCAACTAGTTATGGCTACACCTTC
v_gene: TRBV5-1; abundance: NA; j_gene: TRBJ2-5; d_gene: TRBD2; CDR3aa: CASSWGTSGRRYQETQYF; CDR3nt: TGCGCCAGCAGCTGGGGGACTAGCGGGAGACGGTACCAAGAGACCCAGTACTTC
v_gene: TRBV5-1; abundance: few; j_gene: TRBJ1-2; d_gene: NA; CDR3aa: CASSLDIPQGYTF; CDR3nt: TGCGCCAGCAGCTTGGATATTCCGCAGGGCTACACCTTC
v_gene: TRBV5-4; abundance: NA; j_gene: TRBJ2-2; d_gene: TRBD1; CDR3aa: CASSLARGGNTGELFF; CDR3nt: TGTGCCAGCAGCTTGGCCAGAGGGGGCAACACCGGGGAGCTGTTTTTT
v_gene: TRBV2; abundance: NA; j_gene: TRBJ1-2; d_gene: NA; CDR3aa: CASSAQGRPIIFGYTF; CDR3nt: TGTGCCAGCAGTGCCCAGGGCAGGCCGATTATATTTGGCTACACCTTC
v_gene: TRBV7-9; abundance: NA; j_gene: TRBJ2-5; d_gene: TRBD2; CDR3aa: CASSPRLAGKETQYF; CDR3nt: TGTGCCAGCAGCCCACGACTAGCGGGGAAAGAGACCCAGTACTTC
v_gene: TRBV19; abundance: once; j_gene: TRBJ2-4; d_gene: NA; CDR3aa: CASSIEAGRLIGAKNIQYF; CDR3nt: TGTGCCAGTAGTATAGAGGCAGGGCGATTAATAGGAGCCAAAAACATTCAGTACTTC
v_gene: TRBV12-2; abundance: NA; j_gene: TRBJ2-5; d_gene: NA; CDR3aa: CASRTGTSGMETQYF; CDR3nt: TGTGCAAGTCGCACCGGGACTAGCGGGATGGAGACCCAGTACTTC
v_gene: TRBV28; abundance: NA; j_gene: TRBJ1-5; d_gene: TRBD1; CDR3aa: CASSSGQGMYSNQPQHF; CDR3nt: TGTGCCAGCAGTTCCGGACAGGGGATGTATAGCAATCAGCCCCAGCATTTT
v_gene: TRBV19; abundance: once; j_gene: TRBJ2-3; d_gene: TRBD1; CDR3aa: CASSMPGGSGTDTQYF; CDR3nt: TGTGCCAGTAGTATGCCAGGGGGCTCGGGGACAGATACGCAGTATTTT
v_gene: TRBV27; abundance: NA; j_gene: TRBJ2-3; d_gene: TRBD2; CDR3aa: CASSLTSGSPDTQYF; CDR3nt: TGTGCCAGCAGTTTAACTAGCGGGAGTCCAGATACGCAGTATTTT
v_gene: TRBV19; abundance: NA; j_gene: TRBJ2-1; d_gene: TRBD2; CDR3aa: CASSIDGGGRVAEQFF; CDR3nt: TGTGCCAGTAGTATAGATGGCGGGGGAAGAGTGGCTGAGCAGTTCTTC
v_gene: TRBV29-1; abundance: NA; j_gene: TRBJ2-7; d_gene: NA; CDR3aa: CSVLTNIYEQYF; CDR3nt: TGCAGCGTCCTTACGAACATCTACGAGCAGTACTTC
v_gene: TRBV2; abundance: NA; j_gene: TRBJ1-1; d_gene: NA; CDR3aa: CASSEGLITQWNTEAFF; CDR3nt: TGTGCCAGCAGTGAAGGATTAATCACTCAATGGAACACTGAAGCTTTCTTT
v_gene: TRBV9; abundance: once; j_gene: TRBJ1-3; d_gene: TRBD1; CDR3aa: CASSPWGTASGNTIYF; CDR3nt: TGTGCCAGCAGCCCCTGGGGGACAGCCTCTGGAAACACCATATATTTT
v_gene: TRBV29-1; abundance: NA; j_gene: TRBJ2-2; d_gene: TRBD1; CDR3aa: CSVVGQGDTGELFF; CDR3nt: TGCAGCGTCGTAGGACAGGGCGACACCGGGGAGCTGTTTTTT
v_gene: TRBV18; abundance: NA; j_gene: TRBJ1-5; d_gene: NA; CDR3aa: CASSPRQDQPQHF; CDR3nt: TGTGCCAGCTCACCGCGACAGGATCAGCCCCAGCATTTT
v_gene: TRBV3-1/TRBV3-2; abundance: NA; j_gene: TRBJ2-5; d_gene: NA; CDR3aa: CASIGARQETQYF; CDR3nt: TGTGCCAGCATTGGAGCTCGCCAAGAGACCCAGTACTTC